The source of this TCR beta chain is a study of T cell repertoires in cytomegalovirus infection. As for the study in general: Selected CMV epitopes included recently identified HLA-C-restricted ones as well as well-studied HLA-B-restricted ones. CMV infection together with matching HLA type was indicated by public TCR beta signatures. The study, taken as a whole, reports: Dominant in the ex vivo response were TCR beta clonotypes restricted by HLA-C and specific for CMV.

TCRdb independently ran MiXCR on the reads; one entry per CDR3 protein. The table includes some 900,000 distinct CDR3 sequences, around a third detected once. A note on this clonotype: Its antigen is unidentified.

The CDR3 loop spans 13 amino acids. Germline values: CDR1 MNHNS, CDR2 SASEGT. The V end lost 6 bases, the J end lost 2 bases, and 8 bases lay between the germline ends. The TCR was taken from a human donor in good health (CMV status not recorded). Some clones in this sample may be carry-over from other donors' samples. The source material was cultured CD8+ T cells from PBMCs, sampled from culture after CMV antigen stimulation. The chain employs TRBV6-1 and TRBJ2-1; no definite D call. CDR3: CASRGITYNEQFF. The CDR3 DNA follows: TGTGCCAGCAGGGGGATCACCTACAATGAGCAGTTCTTC.